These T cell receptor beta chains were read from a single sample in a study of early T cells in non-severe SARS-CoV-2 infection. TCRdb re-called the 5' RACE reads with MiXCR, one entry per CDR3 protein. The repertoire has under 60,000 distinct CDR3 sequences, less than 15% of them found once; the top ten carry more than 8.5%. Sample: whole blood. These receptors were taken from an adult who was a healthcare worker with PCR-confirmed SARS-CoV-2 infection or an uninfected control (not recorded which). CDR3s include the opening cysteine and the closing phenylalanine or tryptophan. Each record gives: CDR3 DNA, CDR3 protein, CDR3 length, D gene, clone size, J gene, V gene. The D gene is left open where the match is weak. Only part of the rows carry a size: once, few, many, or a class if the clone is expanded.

cdr3_nt: TGTGCCAGCAGCTTAGCGACAGGGGACGGTGTCGACTATGGCTACACCTTC
cdr3_aa: CASSLATGDGVDYGYTF
cdr3_length: 17
d_call: TRBD1
clone_size: many
j_call: TRBJ1-2
v_call: TRBV7-9

cdr3_nt: TGCAGCGTTGCCGGACAGGGGTACGGTCAAGAGACCCAGTACTTC
cdr3_aa: CSVAGQGYGQETQYF
cdr3_length: 15
d_call: TRBD1
clone_size: few
j_call: TRBJ2-5
v_call: TRBV29-1

cdr3_nt: TGTGCCAGCAGGAGAGCGGAAGATACGCAGTATTTT
cdr3_aa: CASRRAEDTQYF
cdr3_length: 12
d_call: NA
clone_size: many
j_call: TRBJ2-3
v_call: TRBV6-1

cdr3_nt: TGCAGCGTTGAAGATCGGGCCGATACGCAGTATTTT
cdr3_aa: CSVEDRADTQYF
cdr3_length: 12
d_call: NA
clone_size: NA
j_call: TRBJ2-3
v_call: TRBV29-1

cdr3_nt: TGTGCCTGGAGTTTGCAGGAAACCGGGGAGCTGTTTTTT
cdr3_aa: CAWSLQETGELFF
cdr3_length: 13
d_call: NA
clone_size: many
j_call: TRBJ2-2
v_call: TRBV30

cdr3_nt: TGCAGCGTAGCAACGGGACAACCCTACGAGCAGTACTTC
cdr3_aa: CSVATGQPYEQYF
cdr3_length: 13
d_call: NA
clone_size: many
j_call: TRBJ2-7
v_call: TRBV29-1

cdr3_nt: TGTGCCAGCAGTTACCGACAGGGGGGGTCAGATACGCAGTATTTT
cdr3_aa: CASSYRQGGSDTQYF
cdr3_length: 15
d_call: TRBD1
clone_size: many
j_call: TRBJ2-3
v_call: TRBV6-5

cdr3_nt: TGCGCCAGCAGCTGGGGTGACGGGAACACTGAAGCTTTCTTT
cdr3_aa: CASSWGDGNTEAFF
cdr3_length: 14
d_call: NA
clone_size: NA
j_call: TRBJ1-1
v_call: TRBV5-1

cdr3_nt: TGCGCCAGCAGCCCGGAGGCGGAAAGGGAGCAGTACTTC
cdr3_aa: CASSPEAEREQYF
cdr3_length: 13
d_call: NA
clone_size: NA
j_call: TRBJ2-7
v_call: TRBV5-1

cdr3_nt: TGCAGTGCTGCGGGACAGGGCGACTATGGCTACACCTTC
cdr3_aa: CSAAGQGDYGYTF
cdr3_length: 13
d_call: TRBD1
clone_size: many
j_call: TRBJ1-2
v_call: TRBV20-1

cdr3_nt: TGTGCCAGCAGCTTAATGGCAGGGGGCCCTGAAGCTTACTTT
cdr3_aa: CASSLMAGGPEAYF
cdr3_length: 14
d_call: TRBD1
clone_size: once
j_call: TRBJ1-1
v_call: TRBV7-9

cdr3_nt: TGTGCCAGTAGTACCGTACTAGCGGGGGCTAACAATGAGCAGTTCTTC
cdr3_aa: CASSTVLAGANNEQFF
cdr3_length: 16
d_call: TRBD2
clone_size: many
j_call: TRBJ2-1
v_call: TRBV19

cdr3_nt: TGTGCCAGCAGCCCAATGGGGACTAACCTAGCCAAAAACATTCAGTACTTC
cdr3_aa: CASSPMGTNLAKNIQYF
cdr3_length: 17
d_call: TRBD2
clone_size: many
j_call: TRBJ2-4
v_call: TRBV11-2

cdr3_nt: TGTGCCTGGAGTGCACCTACGCCAGGACAGGCATCACTAGCCAAAAACATTCAGTACTTC
cdr3_aa: CAWSAPTPGQASLAKNIQYF
cdr3_length: 20
d_call: TRBD1
clone_size: NA
j_call: TRBJ2-4
v_call: TRBV30

cdr3_nt: TGTGCCAGTAGGAGGGGCGCGGGCACCGGGGAGCTGTTTTTT
cdr3_aa: CASRRGAGTGELFF
cdr3_length: 14
d_call: NA
clone_size: many
j_call: TRBJ2-2
v_call: TRBV19

cdr3_nt: TGTGCCAGCAGCGGGGGGAACACTGAAGCTTTCTTT
cdr3_aa: CASSGGNTEAFF
cdr3_length: 12
d_call: NA
clone_size: NA
j_call: TRBJ1-1
v_call: TRBV28

cdr3_nt: TGCAGCGGCACCTCGAGTTACGAGCAGTACTTC
cdr3_aa: CSGTSSYEQYF
cdr3_length: 11
d_call: NA
clone_size: NA
j_call: TRBJ2-7
v_call: TRBV29-1

cdr3_nt: TGTGCCAGCAGTACGTCCGGGGCGGAGCAGTACTTC
cdr3_aa: CASSTSGAEQYF
cdr3_length: 12
d_call: NA
clone_size: NA
j_call: TRBJ2-7
v_call: TRBV28

cdr3_nt: TGCAGCGTTCCAGTGAACACTGAAGCTTTCTTT
cdr3_aa: CSVPVNTEAFF
cdr3_length: 11
d_call: NA
clone_size: NA
j_call: TRBJ1-1
v_call: TRBV29-1

cdr3_nt: TGTGCCAGCACTGTGGGGGATACGCAGTATTTT
cdr3_aa: CASTVGDTQYF
cdr3_length: 11
d_call: NA
clone_size: NA
j_call: TRBJ2-3
v_call: TRBV7-9

cdr3_nt: TGTGCCAGCAGTTCACTCCGGGGCAATGAAGCTTTCTTT
cdr3_aa: CASSSLRGNEAFF
cdr3_length: 13
d_call: NA
clone_size: few
j_call: TRBJ1-1
v_call: TRBV27

cdr3_nt: TGCAGCGCCCGTTGGGGAGTGAACACTGAAGCTTTCTTT
cdr3_aa: CSARWGVNTEAFF
cdr3_length: 13
d_call: NA
clone_size: few
j_call: TRBJ1-1
v_call: TRBV29-1

cdr3_nt: TGCGCCAGCAGCTTGAGAATAGGGACAGGGAATGAAAAACTGTTTTTT
cdr3_aa: CASSLRIGTGNEKLFF
cdr3_length: 16
d_call: TRBD1
clone_size: few
j_call: TRBJ1-4
v_call: TRBV5-1